This T cell receptor beta chain emerged from a study of Ad26.COV2.S vaccination and SARS-CoV-2 variants. Comment on this clone: Antigen specificity is unknown.

General study findings and limits: Spike-specific TCR breadth ran higher among vaccine recipients than placebo recipients.

Profiled with immunoSEQ multiplex PCR; TCRdb holds only in-frame clones, not every one. Of some 270,000 clones in the sample, roughly 89% were seen once. Germline V CDR1 and CDR2: SGHRS, YFSETQ. The CDR3 extends over 17 amino acids. Trimming left V 2 bases short and J 1 base short, with 13 bases between. This sample's treatment: 15 to 20 received Ad26.COV2.S at low or high dose, single or two shots; about 5 received placebo; per-sample allocation not given. Material that was analyzed had been drawn on day 63 after the first vaccine or placebo injection. Specimen: peripheral blood, collected in a trial of Ad26.COV2.S vaccine versus placebo. The sequence derives from a person between 18 and 65 years old who received the Ad26.COV2.S COVID-19 vaccine or a placebo. V is TRBV5-1 and J is TRBJ2-6; D may correspond to TRBD1 or TRBD2 (5 bases each). The CDR3 spells CASSLQERVSGANVLTF. In DNA form, the CDR3 reads TGCGCCAGCAGCTTACAGGAGAGGGTTTCTGGGGCCAACGTCCTGACTTTC.